A selection of T cell receptor beta chains follows, all from one sample in a study of cytotoxic CD8 clonotypes in ibrutinib-treated CLL. Method: immunoSEQ multiplex PCR; TCRdb's copy keeps in-frame clones and lacks some. The sample lists about 29,000 clones, 62% occurring once. Material: PBMCs, obtained before ibrutinib treatment. All receptors come from a human donor with chronic lymphocytic leukemia. CDR3s include the opening cysteine and the closing phenylalanine or tryptophan. A D gene is named only where the DNA matches it firmly. Clone size is stated in some rows and not others, as once, few, many or a class when expanded.

cdr3_length: 15; v_call: TRBV6-5; j_call: TRBJ2-7; clone_size: -; d_call: -; cdr3_nt: TGTGCCAGCAGTTACTCGTATAACCGGGCCTACGAGCAGTACTTC; cdr3_aa: CASSYSYNRAYEQYF
cdr3_length: 15; v_call: TRBV6-5; j_call: TRBJ1-1; clone_size: -; d_call: -; cdr3_nt: TGTGCCAGCAGCAGAACCGCAGGGGAAGGCTTTGAAGCTTTCTTT; cdr3_aa: CASSRTAGEGFEAFF
cdr3_length: 16; v_call: TRBV27; j_call: TRBJ1-2; clone_size: few; d_call: TRBD1; cdr3_nt: TGTGCCAGCAGTCTCAAGGGACAGGCGCCCGGGTATGGCTACACCTTC; cdr3_aa: CASSLKGQAPGYGYTF
cdr3_length: 15; v_call: TRBV5-5; j_call: TRBJ1-1; clone_size: few; d_call: -; cdr3_nt: TGTGCCAGCAGCTTGGCCTTTCTGGCAGGGACTGAAGCTTTCTTT; cdr3_aa: CASSLAFLAGTEAFF
cdr3_length: 14; v_call: TRBV11-2; j_call: TRBJ2-1; clone_size: -; d_call: -; cdr3_nt: TGTGCCAGCAGCTCCAGACTGGTGAACAATGAGCAGTTCTTC; cdr3_aa: CASSSRLVNNEQFF
cdr3_length: 12; v_call: TRBV5-1; j_call: TRBJ2-5; clone_size: -; d_call: TRBD1; cdr3_nt: TGCGCCAGCAAGGGGGCCCAAGAGACCCAGTACTTC; cdr3_aa: CASKGAQETQYF
cdr3_length: 15; v_call: TRBV7-9; j_call: TRBJ2-7; clone_size: few; d_call: -; cdr3_nt: TGTGCCAGCAGCTGGGGAGGCGGTAACCCTTACGAGCAGTACTTC; cdr3_aa: CASSWGGGNPYEQYF
cdr3_length: 13; v_call: TRBV5-4; j_call: TRBJ1-2; clone_size: few; d_call: -; cdr3_nt: TGTGCCAGCAGCCTGACGGTGAACTATGGCTACACCTTC; cdr3_aa: CASSLTVNYGYTF
cdr3_length: 17; v_call: TRBV15; j_call: TRBJ2-4; clone_size: -; d_call: -; cdr3_nt: TGTGCCACCAGCAGAGATCTTGGGATCCAAGCCAAAAACATTCAGTACTTC; cdr3_aa: CATSRDLGIQAKNIQYF
cdr3_length: 14; v_call: TRBV14; j_call: TRBJ1-2; clone_size: few; d_call: -; cdr3_nt: TGTGCCAGCAGCCCACAGGGTACGAACTATGGCTACACCTTC; cdr3_aa: CASSPQGTNYGYTF
cdr3_length: 16; v_call: TRBV13; j_call: TRBJ2-5; clone_size: -; d_call: TRBD2; cdr3_nt: TGTGCCAGCAGCCAAACTAGCGGGGGGGCCAAAGAGACCCAGTACTTC; cdr3_aa: CASSQTSGGAKETQYF
cdr3_length: 14; v_call: TRBV2; j_call: TRBJ2-5; clone_size: -; d_call: TRBD2; cdr3_nt: TGTGCCAGCAGAGCGGGACTAGCGGGAGAGACCCAGTACTTC; cdr3_aa: CASRAGLAGETQYF
cdr3_length: 14; v_call: TRBV11-2; j_call: TRBJ2-7; clone_size: -; d_call: -; cdr3_nt: TGTGCCAGCAGCCTTGGGACAAGGTCCTACGAGCAGTACTTC; cdr3_aa: CASSLGTRSYEQYF
cdr3_length: 18; v_call: TRBV9; j_call: TRBJ2-6; clone_size: -; d_call: TRBD1; cdr3_nt: TGTGCCAGCAGCTTGACCGGGACAGGGCGCTCTGGGGCCAACGTCCTGACTTTC; cdr3_aa: CASSLTGTGRSGANVLTF
cdr3_length: 16; v_call: TRBV5-1; j_call: TRBJ2-1; clone_size: -; d_call: TRBD1; cdr3_nt: TGCGCCAGCAGCTTGCCCCTGACAGGGGCGCACAATGAGCAGTTCTTC; cdr3_aa: CASSLPLTGAHNEQFF
cdr3_length: 15; v_call: TRBV18; j_call: TRBJ1-2; clone_size: -; d_call: TRBD1; cdr3_nt: TGTGCCAGCTCACTCTCCCCCGGGACAGAGATTGGCTACACCTTC; cdr3_aa: CASSLSPGTEIGYTF
cdr3_length: 15; v_call: TRBV6-1; j_call: TRBJ2-1; clone_size: -; d_call: -; cdr3_nt: TGTGCCAGCAGTGAAGTAAGCGGGTCCTACAATGAGCAGTTCTTC; cdr3_aa: CASSEVSGSYNEQFF
cdr3_length: 13; v_call: TRBV30; j_call: TRBJ1-2; clone_size: few; d_call: TRBD1; cdr3_nt: TGTGCCTGGAGCGACAGGGTAATCTATGGCTACACCTTC; cdr3_aa: CAWSDRVIYGYTF
cdr3_length: 15; v_call: TRBV28; j_call: TRBJ1-2; clone_size: -; d_call: TRBD1; cdr3_nt: TGTGCCAGCAGACAAACAGGGGTACCCGTCTATGGCTACACCTTC; cdr3_aa: CASRQTGVPVYGYTF
cdr3_length: 16; v_call: TRBV5-1; j_call: TRBJ2-5; clone_size: -; d_call: TRBD2; cdr3_nt: TGCGCCAGCAGCCAGCTGAGGGGCGGGAGGGCAGAGACCCAGTACTTC; cdr3_aa: CASSQLRGGRAETQYF
cdr3_length: 18; v_call: TRBV25-1; j_call: TRBJ2-1; clone_size: -; d_call: -; cdr3_nt: TGTGCCAGCAGTGATCGAGGACTGAGACAGCCGACCTACAATGAGCAGTTCTTC; cdr3_aa: CASSDRGLRQPTYNEQFF
cdr3_length: 12; v_call: TRBV12-5; j_call: TRBJ1-2; clone_size: -; d_call: -; cdr3_nt: TGTGCTAGTGGTTCATCTGTCGGGCCGCGCACCTTC; cdr3_aa: CASGSSVGPRTF
cdr3_length: 16; v_call: TRBV5-1; j_call: TRBJ2-2; clone_size: -; d_call: -; cdr3_nt: TGCGCCAGCAGCTTGCGGGCGGATTTGAACACCGGGGAGCTGTTTTTT; cdr3_aa: CASSLRADLNTGELFF
cdr3_length: 13; v_call: TRBV28; j_call: TRBJ2-7; clone_size: -; d_call: -; cdr3_nt: TGTGCCTCCACCGAGGACAGCACCTACGAGCAGTACTTC; cdr3_aa: CASTEDSTYEQYF
cdr3_length: 17; v_call: TRBV30; j_call: TRBJ2-3; clone_size: once; d_call: TRBD2; cdr3_nt: TGTGCCTGGAGACCACCACTGGGGGGGTACAACACAGATACGCAGTATTTT; cdr3_aa: CAWRPPLGGYNTDTQYF
cdr3_length: 15; v_call: TRBV4-1; j_call: TRBJ1-2; clone_size: -; d_call: -; cdr3_nt: TGCGCCAGCAGCCAAGACCCCGCGGGAGGCTATGGCTACACCTTC; cdr3_aa: CASSQDPAGGYGYTF
cdr3_length: 14; v_call: TRBV19; j_call: TRBJ1-3; clone_size: few; d_call: -; cdr3_nt: TGTGCCAGTAGTATGGGGTCCTCTGGAAACACCATATATTTT; cdr3_aa: CASSMGSSGNTIYF
cdr3_length: 14; v_call: TRBV21-1; j_call: TRBJ2-1; clone_size: -; d_call: -; cdr3_nt: TGTGCCAGCATTCACCCTCCCCCCCACAATGAGCAGTTCTTC; cdr3_aa: CASIHPPPHNEQFF
cdr3_length: 12; v_call: TRBV27; j_call: TRBJ1-1; clone_size: -; d_call: -; cdr3_nt: TGTGCCAGCAGTTTAAAACCCCCCGCCGCTTTCTTT; cdr3_aa: CASSLKPPAAFF
cdr3_length: 15; v_call: TRBV2; j_call: TRBJ2-3; clone_size: few; d_call: TRBD1; cdr3_nt: TGTGCCAGGAACTACGAAGGGACAGGGGCCGATACGCAGTATTTT; cdr3_aa: CARNYEGTGADTQYF
cdr3_length: 17; v_call: TRBV28; j_call: TRBJ2-2; clone_size: -; d_call: TRBD2; cdr3_nt: TGTGCCAGCAGTCACCTCCGGGCAGCGGGAGACACCGGGGAGCTGTTTTTT; cdr3_aa: CASSHLRAAGDTGELFF
cdr3_length: 13; v_call: TRBV19; j_call: TRBJ2-1; clone_size: -; d_call: -; cdr3_nt: TGTGCCAGTAGTTCGAACTCCTACAATGAGCAGTTCTTC; cdr3_aa: CASSSNSYNEQFF
cdr3_length: 16; v_call: TRBV4-1; j_call: TRBJ2-2; clone_size: few; d_call: TRBD2; cdr3_nt: TGCGCCAGCAGCCAAGTACTAGCGCCGAACACCGGGGAGCTGTTTTTT; cdr3_aa: CASSQVLAPNTGELFF
cdr3_length: 14; v_call: TRBV19; j_call: TRBJ1-2; clone_size: -; d_call: TRBD1; cdr3_nt: TGTGCCAGTATGGGACAGGGGGTCCCTAGGGGCTACACCTTC; cdr3_aa: CASMGQGVPRGYTF
cdr3_length: 16; v_call: TRBV5-1; j_call: TRBJ2-7; clone_size: -; d_call: TRBD2; cdr3_nt: TGCGCCAGCAGCTGGTCCTCAGCGGGAGTCTTCTACGAGCAGTACTTC; cdr3_aa: CASSWSSAGVFYEQYF
cdr3_length: 15; v_call: TRBV5-1; j_call: TRBJ1-2; clone_size: few; d_call: -; cdr3_nt: TGCGCCAGCAGCTTTGGACAGCCAGAAGGCTATGGCTACACCTTC; cdr3_aa: CASSFGQPEGYGYTF
cdr3_length: 14; v_call: TRBV5-1; j_call: TRBJ2-7; clone_size: -; d_call: -; cdr3_nt: TGCGCCAGCAGCTCCTCACAGGGTATCGACGAGCAGTACTTC; cdr3_aa: CASSSSQGIDEQYF
cdr3_length: 16; v_call: TRBV11-1; j_call: TRBJ2-2; clone_size: -; d_call: -; cdr3_nt: TGTGCCAGCACCTCTCCTCTGACAGGTTACACCGGGGAGCTGTTTTTT; cdr3_aa: CASTSPLTGYTGELFF
cdr3_length: 17; v_call: TRBV6-1; j_call: TRBJ2-5; clone_size: -; d_call: TRBD1; cdr3_nt: TGTGCCAGCAGTGAAATGTTGGGACAGGGTGCCGGGGAGACCCAGTACTTC; cdr3_aa: CASSEMLGQGAGETQYF
cdr3_length: 12; v_call: TRBV12-5; j_call: TRBJ1-3; clone_size: -; d_call: -; cdr3_nt: TGTGCTAGCAGTAACTCTGGAAACACCATATATTTT; cdr3_aa: CASSNSGNTIYF
cdr3_length: 16; v_call: TRBV4-1; j_call: TRBJ2-7; clone_size: few; d_call: TRBD1; cdr3_nt: TGCGCCAGCAGCGACCTGGGACAGGGAAGGGGTAACGAGCAGTACTTC; cdr3_aa: CASSDLGQGRGNEQYF
cdr3_length: 13; v_call: TRBV19; j_call: TRBJ1-2; clone_size: -; d_call: -; cdr3_nt: TGTGCCAGTACCGGCTGGGATTTACATGGCTACACCTTC; cdr3_aa: CASTGWDLHGYTF
cdr3_length: 14; v_call: TRBV5-1; j_call: TRBJ1-1; clone_size: -; d_call: -; cdr3_nt: TGCGCCAGCAGCTTGATGCAGGGGCTCACTGAAGCTTTCTTT; cdr3_aa: CASSLMQGLTEAFF
cdr3_length: 14; v_call: TRBV11-2; j_call: TRBJ2-1; clone_size: -; d_call: TRBD2; cdr3_nt: TGTGCCAGCAGCTTAGATGGGCTAGCGGGAGGAAAGGTCTTC; cdr3_aa: CASSLDGLAGGKVF
cdr3_length: 14; v_call: TRBV27; j_call: TRBJ1-1; clone_size: -; d_call: -; cdr3_nt: TGTGCCAGCAGTCTAAAGACAGGAACCTTTGAAGCTTTCTTT; cdr3_aa: CASSLKTGTFEAFF
cdr3_length: 17; v_call: TRBV19; j_call: TRBJ1-6; clone_size: -; d_call: TRBD1; cdr3_nt: TGTGCCAGTAGTCAGAGACAGGGGGCATTGGATAATTCACCCCTCCACTTT; cdr3_aa: CASSQRQGALDNSPLHF
cdr3_length: 15; v_call: TRBV5-1; j_call: TRBJ1-2; clone_size: -; d_call: -; cdr3_nt: TGCGCCAGCAGCTTGGCGCAGGGCGACCAGGATGGCTACACCTTC; cdr3_aa: CASSLAQGDQDGYTF
cdr3_length: 16; v_call: TRBV18; j_call: TRBJ2-1; clone_size: -; d_call: -; cdr3_nt: TGTGCCAGCTCACCATCCGAGGGCCAATCCTACAATGAGCAGTTCTTC; cdr3_aa: CASSPSEGQSYNEQFF
cdr3_length: 14; v_call: TRBV5-1; j_call: TRBJ1-5; clone_size: few; d_call: TRBD1; cdr3_nt: TGCGCCAGCAGCTTTGGGACAGGGGATCAGCCCCAGCATTTT; cdr3_aa: CASSFGTGDQPQHF
cdr3_length: 14; v_call: TRBV18; j_call: TRBJ1-3; clone_size: -; d_call: -; cdr3_nt: TGTGCCAGCGCGGACCGGAGCTCTGGAAACACCATATATTTT; cdr3_aa: CASADRSSGNTIYF
cdr3_length: 16; v_call: TRBV2; j_call: TRBJ2-2; clone_size: once; d_call: TRBD2; cdr3_nt: TGTGCCAGCAGCGATTCCGGGACTAGCAGGACCGGGGAGCTGTTTTTT; cdr3_aa: CASSDSGTSRTGELFF
cdr3_length: 16; v_call: TRBV5-1; j_call: TRBJ2-3; clone_size: once; d_call: TRBD2; cdr3_nt: TGCGCCAGCAGCTCGGGCTTTAGCGGGGGGACAGATACGCAGTATTTT; cdr3_aa: CASSSGFSGGTDTQYF
cdr3_length: 15; v_call: TRBV4-1; j_call: TRBJ2-1; clone_size: -; d_call: -; cdr3_nt: TGCGCCAGCAGCCTCCCCGGGGGCTCCTACAATGAGCAGTTCTTC; cdr3_aa: CASSLPGGSYNEQFF